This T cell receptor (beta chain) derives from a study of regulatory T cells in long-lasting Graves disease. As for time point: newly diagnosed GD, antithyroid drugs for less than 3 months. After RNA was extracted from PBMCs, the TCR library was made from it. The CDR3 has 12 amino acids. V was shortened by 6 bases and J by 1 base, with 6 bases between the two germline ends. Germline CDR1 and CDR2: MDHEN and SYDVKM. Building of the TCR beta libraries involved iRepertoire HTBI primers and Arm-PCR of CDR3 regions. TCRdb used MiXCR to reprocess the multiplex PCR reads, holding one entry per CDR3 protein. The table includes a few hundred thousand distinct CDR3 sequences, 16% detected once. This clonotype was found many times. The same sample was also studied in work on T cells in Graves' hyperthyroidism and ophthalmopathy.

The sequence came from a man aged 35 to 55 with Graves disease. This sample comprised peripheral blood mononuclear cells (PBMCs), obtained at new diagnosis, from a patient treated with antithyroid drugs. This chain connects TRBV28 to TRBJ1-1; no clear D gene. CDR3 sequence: CASRERNTEAFF. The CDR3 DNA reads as TGTGCCAGCAGAGAACGGAACACTGAAGCTTTCTTT.